The rows below give T cell receptor beta chains drawn from one sample of a study of T cell clonotyping in hematopoietic cell transplantation. Clones were read by immunoSEQ multiplex PCR, and TCRdb kept only the in-frame ones, dropping some. This repertoire shows roughly 45,000 clones, more than 75% found once; its top ten account for about 6%. Material: peripheral blood mononuclear cells, obtained before stem cell transplant. These receptors all come from a man aged 55 to 70 with biphenotypic leukemia. Some clones in this sample may be carry-over from other donors' samples. CDR3s include the opening cysteine and the closing phenylalanine or tryptophan. D genes are given only for firm matches. Size tells how often a clone was seen (once, few, many) or the class of an expanded clone, and some rows leave it out.

J gene | clone size | CDR3 length | V gene | D gene | CDR3 DNA | CDR3 protein
TRBJ1-2 | - | 16 | TRBV7-9 | TRBD1 | TGTGCCAGCAGACGATGGGAGGACAGGCCCGATTCTGGCTACACCTTC | CASRRWEDRPDSGYTF
TRBJ2-1 | - | 14 | TRBV27 | TRBD2 | TGTGCCAGCAGTCTCGGGACTAGCGGGAATGAGCAGTTCTTC | CASSLGTSGNEQFF
TRBJ2-2 | - | 15 | TRBV6-1 | TRBD1 | TGTGCCAGCGGTACAGGGGCCGCGAGCACCGGGGAGCTGTTTTTT | CASGTGAASTGELFF
TRBJ1-4 | - | 14 | TRBV7-2 | - | TGTGCCAGCAGCCCGGGTCTCAGGGACGAAAAACTGTTTTTT | CASSPGLRDEKLFF
TRBJ1-1 | - | 15 | TRBV23-1 | - | TGCGCCAGCAGACCGGAACACGGAAGGAACACTGAAGCTTTCTTT | CASRPEHGRNTEAFF
TRBJ1-5 | - | 12 | TRBV28 | - | TGTGCCAGCAACGCCGGGAATCAGCCCCAGCATTTT | CASNAGNQPQHF
TRBJ2-3 | - | 14 | TRBV7-2 | - | TGTGCCAGCAGCTTAGGGGGAGTCACAGATACGCAGTATTTT | CASSLGGVTDTQYF
TRBJ2-1 | - | 12 | TRBV29-1 | - | TGCAGCGTTGGAGTAGACCTCAATGAGCAGTTCTTC | CSVGVDLNEQFF
TRBJ2-1 | once | 12 | TRBV30 | - | TGTGCCTGGAGTGTAGAGGAGTCTGAGCAGTTCTTC | CAWSVEESEQFF
TRBJ1-1 | - | 14 | TRBV6-5 | - | TGTGCCAGCCCGCGGGATGTCGTTCGCACTGAAGCTTTCTTT | CASPRDVVRTEAFF